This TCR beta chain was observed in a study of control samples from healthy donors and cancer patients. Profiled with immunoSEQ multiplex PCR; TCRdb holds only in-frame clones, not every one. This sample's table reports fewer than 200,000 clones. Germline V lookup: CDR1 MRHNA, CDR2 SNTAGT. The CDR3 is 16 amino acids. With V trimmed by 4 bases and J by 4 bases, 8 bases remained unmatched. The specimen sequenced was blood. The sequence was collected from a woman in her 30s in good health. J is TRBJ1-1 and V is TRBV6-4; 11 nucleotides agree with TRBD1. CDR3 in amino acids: CASSVPGQGGSTEAFF. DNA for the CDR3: TGTGCCAGCAGTGTCCCGGGACAGGGGGGGAGCACTGAAGCTTTCTTT.